This passage covers 25 T cell receptor beta chains from one sample sequenced in a study of blood T cell repertoires in COVID-19. TCRdb's table, derived via immunoSEQ multiplex PCR, lists solely in-frame clones and lacks some. In the table there are over 250,000 clones, about nine tenths of which are singletons. Sequencing was carried out using peripheral blood. The source of these receptors is a man aged 45-65 years with acute or convalescent COVID-19.

This chain links TRBV5-1 with TRBJ2-3, with D possibly TRBD1 on 5 matching bases. Germline CDR1 SGHRS, CDR2 YFSETQ. The CDR3 is made up of 15 amino acids. V gave up 0 bases and J gave up 3 bases, with 11 bases separating them. The CDR3 region has the DNA TGCGCCAGCAGCTTGGGACCTCAGGGAACAGATACGCAGTATTTT. The encoded protein is CASSLGPQGTDTQYF.

This clone has more than one count but fewer than ten. The chain links TRBV12-3 or TRBV12-4 to TRBJ1-5, with 10 bases lining up with TRBD1. The CDR3 consists of 13 residues. Trimming at V came to 6 bases and at J to 6 bases, leaving 2 bases not matched to a gene. CDR3 DNA: TGTGCCAGCAGGGGACAGGGGTCTCAGCCCCAGCATTTT. Protein sequence: CASRGQGSQPQHF.

V is TRBV5-4 and J is TRBJ2-1; 11 positions match TRBD1. Germline V gene lookup returns CDR1 SGHNT and CDR2 YYREEE (reference sequence). V dropped 4 bases and J dropped 9; count of bases not matched to a gene: 9. This CDR3 has 15 residues. The CDR3 DNA is TGTGCCAGCAGCGAAAGGGACAGGGGGAAAATTGAGCAGTTCTTC. As protein: CASSERDRGKIEQFF. Full variable domain (remainder filled in from reference TRBV5-4 and TRBJ2-1): ETGVTQSPTHLIKTRGQQVTLRCSSQSGHNTVSWYQQALGQGPQFIFQYYREEENGRGNFPPRFSGLQFPNYSSELNVNALELDDSALYLCASSERDRGKIEQFFGPGTRLTVL.

This sequence joins TRBV7-3 and TRBJ2-5; weak D call: TRBD2 (5 bases). The CDR3 loop spans 14 amino acids. Looked up from germline, CDR1 is SGHTA and CDR2 is FQGTGA. The ends were cut back, 2 bases at V and 0 bases at J, with 7 bases in the middle. The CDR3 reads CASSLRGDQETQYF. In nucleotides, the CDR3 is TGTGCCAGCAGCTTACGGGGAGACCAAGAGACCCAGTACTTC.

This clone was found once. The chain carries TRBV19 and TRBJ2-1, with a possible D match to TRBD2 (6 bases). From germline, CDR1 is LNHDA and CDR2 SQIVND (reference sequence). V lost 5 bases and J lost 7, with 12 bases in between. The CDR3 has 13 residues. CDR3 residues: CASSEAGRNEQFF. The DNA for the CDR3 is TGTGCCAGTAGTGAGGCGGGGCGGAATGAGCAGTTCTTC.

This clone showed up just once. The chain combines TRBV3-1 (or the pseudogene TRBV3-2) with TRBJ2-1; TRBD2 might be the D (5 bases). This CDR3 has 13 residues. V lost 0 bases and J lost 12, with 12 bases in between. CDR1 and CDR2 from the germline V gene are LGHDT and YNNKEL (reference sequence). The CDR3 region has the DNA TGTGCCAGCAGCCAAGAGGCGGGCCCTGGGCAGTTCTTC. This sequence encodes CASSQEAGPGQFF.

J is TRBJ1-2 and V is TRBV25-1; D ambiguous. The CDR3 sequence is 17 residues long. Germline V gene data show CDR1 as MGHDK and CDR2 as SYGVNS. V was cut by 4 bases and J by 8 bases, with 26 bases left in between. The CDR3 coding sequence is TGTGCCAGCAGTGCCCAGTCCACCGTTGGGAGGAACCAAGGCTACACCTTC. Translating gives CASSAQSTVGRNQGYTF.

DNA of the CDR3: TGTGCCAGCAGCTTATCTGCCGGGACAGGGGGCCATCAGCCCCAGCATTTT. Protein: CASSLSAGTGGHQPQHF. The chain employs TRBV7-9 and TRBJ1-5; 12 bases align to TRBD1. The CDR3 extends over 17 amino acids. Germline CDR1 and CDR2: SEHNR and FQNEAQ (reference sequence). V trimming: 2 bases; J trimming: 5 bases; junction bases outside the gene matches: 7.

The chain combines TRBV6-1 with TRBJ1-6, with D possibly being TRBD1 (6 bases). The germline V and J ends were trimmed by 2 bases and 7 bases, with 18 bases remaining between them. The CDR3 totals 17 residues. Germline-derived CDR1 and CDR2 are MNHNS and SASEGT. CDR3 bases: TGTGCCAGCAGTGAATCCGTATTGACAGGAGAAAATTCACCCCTCCACTTT. Protein: CASSESVLTGENSPLHF.

This chain joins TRBV3-1 (or the pseudogene TRBV3-2) and TRBJ1-1, with a possible D match to TRBD1 (6 bases). The V and J ends lost 6 bases and 8 bases respectively, with 19 bases between them. From germline, CDR1 is LGHDT and CDR2 YNNKEL (reference sequence). This CDR3 is 14 amino acids long. The CDR3 bases are TGTGCCAGCAGACCCGACAGGCCCCCCACCGAAGCTTTCTTT. It encodes CASRPDRPPTEAFF.

The chain couples TRBV19 to TRBJ1-2; D may be TRBD1 (6 bases). CDR3 length equals 17 residues. Germline values: CDR1 LNHDA, CDR2 SQIVND (reference sequence). The V end was cut by 3 bases, the J end by 4 bases, with 21 bases between. CDR3 DNA: TGTGCCAGTAGTATTACCCCTCGGGACACGGAAGGCTATGGCTACACCTTC. Its protein is CASSITPRDTEGYGYTF.

A single count supports this clone. The chain joins TRBV30 to TRBJ2-7; tentative D call: TRBD2 (5 bases). The CDR3 totals 15 residues. The ends were cut back, 5 bases at V and 0 bases at J, with 17 bases in the middle. Looked up from germline, CDR1 is GTSNPN and CDR2 is SVGIG (reference sequence). The CDR3 DNA sequence: TGTGCCTGGGGGCGCGAAGGAGGCAGCTCCTACGAGCAGTACTTC. Translated: CAWGREGGSSYEQYF.

The chain recombines TRBV20-1 with TRBJ1-1; D is perhaps TRBD1 (6 bases). Germline V gives CDR1 DFQATT, CDR2 SNEGSKA (reference sequence). V shed 6 bases and J shed 4 bases, with 9 bases lying between them. This CDR3 comprises 11 residues. CDR3 loop: CSARGGTEAFF. The CDR3 coding sequence is TGCAGTGCCCGAGGGGGCACTGAAGCTTTCTTT.

This clone was counted once. CDR3 nucleotide sequence: TGTGCCAGCAGTGAAGGGGGGGGCGGTCAGCCCCAGCATTTT. Its translation is CASSEGGGGQPQHF. The chain carries TRBV6-1 and TRBJ1-5, with D tentatively TRBD1 (6 bases). Germline V gene data show CDR1 as MNHNS and CDR2 as SASEGT. Trimming took off 1 base at V and 6 bases at J, with 10 bases between the two ends. CDR3 length: 14 residues.

The chain combines TRBV2 with TRBJ1-3, with D tentatively TRBD1 (6 bases). Germline V gives CDR1 SNHLY, CDR2 FYNNEI. CDR3 length: 17 residues. Trimming cost V 3 bases and J 0 bases, with 15 bases left between them. CDR3: CASSDDIMDSSGNTIYF. The DNA of the CDR3 is TGTGCCAGCAGTGATGATATTATGGACAGCTCTGGAAACACCATATATTTT.

J is TRBJ2-5 and V is TRBV2, with 7 bases matching TRBD2. CDR1 and CDR2 (germline): SNHLY, FYNNEI. The CDR3 loop spans 13 amino acids. The J segment lost 3 bases and the V segment lost 5 bases, leaving 3 bases of the junction unmatched. The CDR3 sequence is CASSRGVEETQYF. The CDR3 DNA reads as TGTGCCAGCAGTCGGGGGGTAGAAGAGACCCAGTACTTC. Drawing the rest from reference TRBV2 and TRBJ2-5, the complete variable domain is EPEVTQTPSHQVTQMGQEVILRCVPISNHLYFYWYRQILGQKVEFLVSFYNNEISEKSEIFDDQFSVERPDGSNFTLKIRSTKLEDSAMYFCASSRGVEETQYFGPGTRLLVL.

CDR3 region: CAISGRISNYGYTF. In DNA, the CDR3 is TGTGCCATCAGTGGCAGGATTTCTAACTATGGCTACACCTTC. This sequence joins TRBV10-3 and TRBJ1-2, with D hard to call. V lost 4 bases to trimming and J lost 0 bases, with 9 bases between them. Germline V lookup: CDR1 ENHRY, CDR2 SYGVKD. CDR3 size: 14 residues.

This clone appeared once. V and J are TRBV6-6 and TRBJ2-5, with D perhaps matching TRBD1 (6 bases). Germline CDR1 is MNHNY and CDR2 is SVGAGI (reference sequence). Trimming removed 7 bases at V and 1 base at J, with 13 bases between. The CDR3 has 14 amino acids. The CDR3 DNA follows: TGTGCCAGCAACGACAGGACGATCCAAGAGACCCAGTACTTC. It codes for CASNDRTIQETQYF.

This chain joins TRBV6-5 and TRBJ1-1, with D perhaps TRBD1 (5 bases). V lost 2 bases and J 5 bases, leaving 15 bases between the germline ends. CDR1 and CDR2 (germline): MNHEY, SVGAGI. This CDR3 spans 15 amino acids. The CDR3 loop reads CASSYKGLGATEAFF. The CDR3 DNA reads as TGTGCCAGCAGTTACAAGGGGTTGGGTGCGACTGAAGCTTTCTTT.

The gene calls are TRBV2 and TRBJ1-5; the D is unclear. The CDR3 runs 12 residues. The germline V gene encodes CDR1 SNHLY and CDR2 FYNNEI. Trimming stripped 6 bases from V and 2 bases from J, with 5 bases between. CDR3 protein: CASRGGNQPQHF. CDR3 bases: TGTGCCAGCAGGGGAGGCAATCAGCCCCAGCATTTT.

This rearrangement joins TRBV7-8 to TRBJ1-1, with a possible D match to TRBD1 (5 bases). The CDR3 extends over 16 amino acids. Germline V gives CDR1 SGHVS, CDR2 FQNEAQ. V was trimmed by 5 bases and J by 0 bases, leaving 16 bases between them. CDR3 amino acids: CASSRSSAGMNTEAFF. CDR3 sequence (DNA): TGTGCCAGCAGCCGAAGTTCGGCAGGGATGAACACTGAAGCTTTCTTT.

Only one count was recorded for this clone. This chain uses TRBV5-4 with TRBJ2-1, with D tentatively TRBD1 (5 bases). Trimming shortened V by 4 bases and J by 2 bases, and 25 bases separated the two germline ends. This CDR3 spans 19 amino acids. Germline V gene sequence: CDR1 SGHNT, CDR2 YYREEE (reference sequence). The CDR3 sequence is CASSQQMVWSSGPYNEQFF. Written as DNA, the CDR3 is TGTGCCAGCAGCCAGCAGATGGTCTGGTCGTCAGGGCCCTACAATGAGCAGTTCTTC.

This clone was seen once. The chain links TRBV7-9 to TRBJ1-2, with a weak D call TRBD1 (6 bases). V gave up 5 bases and J gave up 4 bases, with 11 bases separating them. CDR3 length equals 13 residues. Germline V CDR1 and CDR2: SEHNR, FQNEAQ (reference sequence). The CDR3 sequence: CASSPDSLYGYTF. The CDR3 region has the DNA TGTGCCAGCAGCCCGGACAGCCTCTATGGCTACACCTTC.

The chain couples TRBV10-3 to TRBJ2-5; 8 bases align to TRBD1. The length of the CDR3 is 12 residues. The trim removed 4 bases at V and 5 bases at J, leaving 0 bases unmatched. CDR1 ENHRY and CDR2 SYGVKD come from the germline V gene. CDR3: CAISGQGETQYF. In DNA, the CDR3 is TGTGCCATCAGTGGACAGGGGGAGACCCAGTACTTC.

The chain uses TRBV2 and TRBJ1-2, with 7 bases lining up with TRBD1. This CDR3 spans 13 amino acids. Germline V gene lookup returns CDR1 SNHLY and CDR2 FYNNEI. J gave up 8 bases and V 4 bases, and 7 bases lay outside the gene matches. CDR3: CASSVQTGNGYTF. The CDR3 DNA reads TGTGCCAGCAGTGTCCAGACAGGGAACGGCTACACCTTC.